This entry lists 25 T cell receptor beta chains sequenced from one sample in a study of blood T cell repertoires in COVID-19. Using immunoSEQ multiplex PCR, the repertoire was profiled, and TCRdb retains in-frame clones only, with some absent. In the table there are fewer than 300,000 clones, approximately 88% of which are singletons. Sequencing input: peripheral blood. All receptors derive from a human donor with COVID-19, enrolled during active disease. The donor label of this sample is uncertain.

This chain uses TRBV9 with TRBJ2-3; 8 bases agree with TRBD2. The CDR3 length is 14 residues. The germline CDR1 and CDR2 sequences are SGDLS and YYNGEE. Trimming cost V 4 bases and J 8 bases; bases outside gene matches: 9. CDR3 residues: CASSPAGGSRTQYF. CDR3 DNA sequence: TGTGCCAGCAGCCCCGCGGGAGGTTCTCGTACGCAGTATTTT.

To note about this clone: Other DNA sequences within the sample encode an identical CDR3. The chain employs TRBV3-1 (or the pseudogene TRBV3-2) and TRBJ2-7, with a tentative D call TRBD2 (5 bases). Trimming removed 3 bases at V and 4 bases at J, with 10 bases between. The CDR3 totals 13 residues. Germline V gene data show CDR1 as LGHDT and CDR2 as YNNKEL (reference sequence). The chain's CDR3 is CASSHRTPYEQYF. The CDR3 DNA reads TGTGCCAGCAGCCATCGGACTCCTTACGAGCAGTACTTC.

The V and J genes are TRBV7-2 and TRBJ2-5; the match to TRBD1 covers 8 bases. Trimming cost V 0 bases and J 2 bases; bases outside gene matches: 8. From germline, CDR1 is SGHTA and CDR2 FQGNSA. The CDR3 is made up of 17 amino acids. This chain's CDR3 is CASSLASPGTGQETQYF. The CDR3 bases are TGTGCCAGCAGCTTAGCTTCCCCCGGGACAGGACAAGAGACCCAGTACTTC.

This CDR3 reads CASSRDRVNYGYTF. CDR3 bases: TGTGCCAGTAGTCGGGACAGGGTAAACTATGGCTACACCTTC. The chain carries TRBV19 and TRBJ1-2; 9 bases fit TRBD1. This CDR3 has 14 amino acids. V dropped 5 bases and J dropped 2; count of bases not matched to a gene: 3. CDR1 and CDR2 (germline): LNHDA, SQIVND (reference sequence).

V usage is TRBV2 and J usage is TRBJ2-7, with 10 bases that match TRBD2. V was pared by 10 bases and J by 7 bases, with 10 bases of the junction left unmatched. The CDR3 sequence is 13 residues long. CDR1 and CDR2 (germline): SNHLY, FYNNEI. DNA of the CDR3: TGTGCCACCGAAAGCGGGAGGGCCCTAGAGCAGTACTTC. Encoded protein: CATESGRALEQYF.

DNA for the CDR3: TGTGCCAGCATCAAGACTGGAACCTACGAGCAGTACTTC. Its translation: CASIKTGTYEQYF. This rearrangement joins TRBV6-5 to TRBJ2-7; unclear D gene. Germline-derived CDR1 and CDR2 are MNHEY and SVGAGI. V lost 7 bases and J lost 2, with 12 bases in between. This CDR3 spans 13 amino acids.

V usage is TRBV6-5 and J usage is TRBJ2-7, with 12 bases fitting TRBD2. Germline V gene sequence: CDR1 MNHEY, CDR2 SVGAGI. J lost 3 bases, V lost 0 bases, and 3 bases had no gene match. This CDR3 region has 16 residues. The CDR3 DNA follows: TGTGCCAGCAGTTACTCTGGACTAGCGGGAATCTACGAGCAGTACTTC. Protein: CASSYSGLAGIYEQYF.

CDR3 region: CAISETSGIGKNIQYF. CDR3 sequence (DNA): TGTGCCATCAGTGAGACTAGCGGGATCGGCAAAAACATTCAGTACTTC. The V call is TRBV10-3, the J call TRBJ2-4, with 10 positions matching TRBD2. With V trimmed by 2 bases and J by 3 bases, 4 bases remained unmatched. Germline CDR1 reads ENHRY; CDR2 reads SYGVKD. CDR3 length equals 16 residues.

The chain combines TRBV18 with TRBJ2-1; 7 nucleotides align to TRBD1. V shed 3 bases and J 0 bases; nucleotides not matched to a gene: 14. The length of the CDR3 is 19 residues. Germline V gene lookup returns CDR1 KGHSH and CDR2 LQKENI. The CDR3 DNA reads as TGTGCCAGCTCACCGTTCAGATCGGGACAGCTGAGCTCCTACAATGAGCAGTTCTTC. It yields the protein CASSPFRSGQLSSYNEQFF.

This chain joins TRBV6-4 and TRBJ2-5, with D unclear. CDR1 MRHNA and CDR2 SNTAGT come from the germline V gene. This CDR3 has 11 amino acids. V lost 11 bases to trimming and J lost 5 bases, with 12 bases between them. The CDR3 is CAPAAAETQYF. The CDR3 DNA reads as TGTGCCCCCGCGGCTGCGGAGACCCAGTACTTC.

This CDR3 reads CASSLGFFRGSYEQYF. The CDR3 bases are TGTGCCAGCAGCTTAGGTTTCTTTCGGGGGTCCTACGAGCAGTACTTC. The chain joins TRBV7-3 to TRBJ2-7, with a tentative D call TRBD2 (6 bases). CDR3 length equals 16 residues. The V end was cut by 2 bases, the J end by 1 base, with 15 bases between. From germline, CDR1 is SGHTA and CDR2 FQGTGA.

The V gene is TRBV7-2, the J gene TRBJ2-7; the D gene is possibly TRBD2 (7 bases). The CDR3 covers 14 residues. In germline, CDR1 is SGHTA, CDR2 FQGNSA. Between the trimmed V and J ends, which lost 6 bases and 5 bases, there was a span of 17 bases. This chain's CDR3 is CASSKWGGQNEQYF. The DNA for the CDR3 is TGTGCCAGCAGTAAGTGGGGGGGGCAGAACGAGCAGTACTTC.

The chain links TRBV5-4 to TRBJ2-7, with 7 bases that match TRBD2. CDR1 is SGHNT and CDR2 is YYREEE in the germline V gene (reference sequence). After removal of 4 bases from V and 6 bases from J, the junction contained 13 bases not matched to a gene. The CDR3 contains 15 residues. CDR3 sequence (DNA): TGTGCCAGCAGCCGAGACACTAGCGAGAGGCGCGAGCAGTACTTC. The encoded protein is CASSRDTSERREQYF.

Of note for this clone: Different DNA sequences within this sample yield the same CDR3. The chain is built from TRBV7-9 and TRBJ1-1; the D gene is possibly TRBD1 (5 bases). V was trimmed by 5 bases and J by 4 bases, leaving 11 bases between them. Germline-derived CDR1 and CDR2 are SEHNR and FQNEAQ (reference sequence). CDR3 length equals 13 residues. Written as DNA, the CDR3 is TGTGCCAGCAGCCTGACCGGGGGCACTGAAGCTTTCTTT. Protein: CASSLTGGTEAFF.

V is TRBV7-3 and J is TRBJ1-5; 7 bases line up with TRBD1. The CDR3 covers 15 residues. V lost 4 bases, J lost 3 bases, and 6 bases stayed unmatched. Germline V gene lookup returns CDR1 SGHTA and CDR2 FQGTGA. CDR3 region: CASSYRQGPNQPQHF. CDR3 nucleotides: TGTGCCAGCAGCTACAGACAGGGCCCCAATCAGCCCCAGCATTTT.

The CDR3 DNA follows: TGCGCCAGCAGCTTGGAGGGCGGGATCTCCTACAATGAGCAGTTCTTC. It yields the protein CASSLEGGISYNEQFF. The chain has TRBV5-1 and TRBJ2-1, with D possibly being TRBD2 (6 bases). Germline values: CDR1 SGHRS, CDR2 YFSETQ. CDR3 length: 16 amino acids. Trimming shortened V by 0 bases and J by 0 bases, and 10 bases separated the two germline ends.

This chain uses TRBV9 with TRBJ1-2; possibly TRBD1 for D (5 bases). Germline V CDR1 and CDR2: SGDLS, YYNGEE. CDR3 length equals 14 residues. V was trimmed by 0 bases and J by 4 bases, leaving 10 bases between them. CDR3 sequence: CASSVGTGSYGYTF. CDR3 nucleotides: TGTGCCAGCAGCGTAGGCACAGGCAGCTATGGCTACACCTTC.

CDR3 DNA: TGTGCCTGGAGCCCGGGGATTACTAATGAAAAACTGTTTTTT. Residues: CAWSPGITNEKLFF. The rearrangement uses TRBV30 and TRBJ1-4; D uncertain. The CDR3 contains 14 residues. V was pared by 3 bases and J by 2 bases, with 10 bases between. Germline lookup yields CDR1 GTSNPN and CDR2 SVGIG (reference sequence).

CDR3 region: CASSKRETYNEQFF. Written as DNA, the CDR3 is TGTGCCAGCAGCAAACGCGAAACCTACAATGAGCAGTTCTTC. This sequence joins TRBV11-1 and TRBJ2-1, with D uncertain. This CDR3 contains 14 residues. Germline V gene sequence: CDR1 SGHAT, CDR2 FQDESV (reference sequence). V lost 5 bases to trimming and J lost 2 bases, with 10 bases between them.

The chain's CDR3 is CASSPGTAQETQYF. The CDR3 region has the DNA TGTGCCAGCAGCCCCGGGACAGCTCAAGAGACCCAGTACTTC. This sequence joins TRBV5-4 and TRBJ2-5; 7 nucleotides align to TRBD1. Germline V gene sequence: CDR1 SGHNT, CDR2 YYREEE (reference sequence). This CDR3 has 14 amino acids. Germline trimming cut 4 bases from V and 2 bases from J; bases unmatched to any gene: 5.

This clone is a singleton in its sample. This chain connects TRBV28 to TRBJ2-1; D not certain. The CDR3 covers 12 residues. Trimming took 4 bases from V and 3 from J, leaving 4 bases between them. CDR1 MDHEN and CDR2 SYDVKM come from the germline V gene. The CDR3 nucleotides read TGTGCCAGCAGTTCCGTCTACAATGAGCAGTTCTTC. This codes for CASSSVYNEQFF. The full variable domain, with the rest looked up from reference TRBV28 and TRBJ2-1, is DVKVTQSSRYLVKRTGEKVFLECVQDMDHENMFWYRQDPGLGLRLIYFSYDVKMKEKGDIPEGYSVSREKKERFSLILESASTNQTSMYLCASSSVYNEQFFGPGTRLTVL.

Details on this clone: Other nucleotide sequences in the sample specify the same CDR3. The chain uses TRBV7-3 and TRBJ2-1; 7 bases line up with TRBD2. Unmatched junction bases numbered 5, after V lost 3 bases and J lost 6 bases. Germline CDR1 SGHTA, CDR2 FQGTGA. The CDR3 extends over 14 amino acids. The CDR3 region is CASSLAGVTNEQFF. In DNA form, the CDR3 reads TGTGCCAGCAGCTTGGCGGGAGTAACCAATGAGCAGTTCTTC.

The chain joins TRBV3-1 (or the pseudogene TRBV3-2) to TRBJ2-1; tentative D call: TRBD1 (5 bases). V shed 4 bases and J shed 11 bases, with 12 bases lying between them. Germline CDR1 is LGHDT and CDR2 is YNNKEL (reference sequence). The CDR3 length is 12 residues. For the CDR3, the DNA is TGTGCCAGCAGCCGGAGCTCAGGGCAGCAGTTCTTC. Residues: CASSRSSGQQFF.

The chain is built from TRBV9 and TRBJ2-3; tentatively, D is TRBD2 (7 bases). V lost 0 bases to trimming and J lost 5 bases, with 19 bases between them. CDR3 length: 17 amino acids. Germline CDR1 reads SGDLS; CDR2 reads YYNGEE. The CDR3: CASSVEGVGGQRDTQYF. As DNA, the CDR3 is TGTGCCAGCAGCGTAGAGGGGGTGGGAGGGCAAAGAGATACGCAGTATTTT. The full variable domain, in which reference TRBV9 and TRBJ2-3 provide the parts outside the CDR3, is DSGVTQTPKHLITATGQRVTLRCSPRSGDLSVYWYQQSLDQGLQFLIQYYNGEERAKGNILERFSAQQFPDLHSELNLSSLELGDSALYFCASSVEGVGGQRDTQYFGPGTRLTVL.

This clone was recorded only once. The chain joins TRBV10-3 to TRBJ1-5, with TRBD1 matching over 8 bases. This CDR3 spans 13 amino acids. Per germline, CDR1 ENHRY and CDR2 SYGVKD. J lost 2 bases, V lost 10 bases, and 4 bases had no gene match. CDR3 bases: TGTGCCACCATGGGACAGGGCAATCAGCCCCAGCATTTT. It specifies CATMGQGNQPQHF.